This TCR beta chain is drawn from a study of CD8 T cells in ankylosing spondylitis. Trimming took 5 bases from V and 6 from J; bases not matched to a gene: 11. Germline V gives CDR1 MDHEN, CDR2 SYDVKM. The length of the CDR3 is 16 residues. Generation of TCR beta libraries employed quantitative 5'-RACE incorporating molecular barcodes. TCRdb fed the 5' RACE reads into MiXCR, producing one record per CDR3 protein. The data contain approximately 340,000 distinct CDR3 sequences, 14% to 15% of them singletons. This TCR came from a male donor with ankylosing spondylitis or in good health (not recorded which). The specimen sequenced was blood, either unsorted or a sorted T cell fraction (not recorded which). This sequence joins TRBV28 and TRBJ1-5; 9 bases are shared with TRBD1. The CDR3 sequence is CASSLQPGQGSQPQHF. CDR3 DNA sequence: TGTGCCAGCAGTCTCCAGCCGGGACAGGGTTCTCAGCCCCAGCATTTT.